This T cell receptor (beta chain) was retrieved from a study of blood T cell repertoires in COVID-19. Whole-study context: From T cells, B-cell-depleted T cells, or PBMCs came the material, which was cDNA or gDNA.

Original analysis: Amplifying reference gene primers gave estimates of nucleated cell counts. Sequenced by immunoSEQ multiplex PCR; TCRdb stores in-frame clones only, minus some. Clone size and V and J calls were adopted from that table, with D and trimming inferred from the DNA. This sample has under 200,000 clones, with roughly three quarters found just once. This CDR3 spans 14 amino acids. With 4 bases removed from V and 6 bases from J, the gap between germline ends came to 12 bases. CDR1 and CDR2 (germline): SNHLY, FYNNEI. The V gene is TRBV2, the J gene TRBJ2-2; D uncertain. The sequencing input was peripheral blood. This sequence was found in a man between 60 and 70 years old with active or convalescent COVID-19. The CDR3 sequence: CASSVGEAPGELFF. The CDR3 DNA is TGTGCCAGCAGTGTAGGCGAGGCACCCGGGGAGCTGTTTTTT. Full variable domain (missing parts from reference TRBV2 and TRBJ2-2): EPEVTQTPSHQVTQMGQEVILRCVPISNHLYFYWYRQILGQKVEFLVSFYNNEISEKSEIFDDQFSVERPDGSNFTLKIRSTKLEDSAMYFCASSVGEAPGELFFGEGSRLTVL.